A selection of T cell receptor beta chains follows, all from one sample in a study of T cells after yellow fever vaccination. One entry per CDR3 protein results from TCRdb running MiXCR on the 5' RACE reads. The sample records fewer than 350,000 distinct CDR3 sequences, less than 4.5% being singletons. The input for sequencing was PBMCs, taken on the day of the yellow fever booster vaccination. Source of these receptors: a young man who received the YFV17D yellow fever vaccine. CDR3s include the opening cysteine and the closing phenylalanine or tryptophan. Each record gives: V gene, J gene, CDR3 protein.

V gene: TRBV7-9
J gene: TRBJ1-5
CDR3 protein: CASSLGSDQPQHF

V gene: TRBV2
J gene: TRBJ2-7
CDR3 protein: CASSGTGGPYEQYF

V gene: TRBV7-2
J gene: TRBJ2-3
CDR3 protein: CASSLTGTSGSSSTDTQYF

V gene: TRBV5-1
J gene: TRBJ2-3
CDR3 protein: CASSLLWTSNWADTQYF

V gene: TRBV7-3
J gene: TRBJ2-2
CDR3 protein: CASARLGGANTGELFF

V gene: TRBV6-5
J gene: TRBJ2-3
CDR3 protein: CASSYHRGQADTQYF

V gene: TRBV7-2
J gene: TRBJ2-7
CDR3 protein: CASSLAGVDYEQYF

V gene: TRBV6-5
J gene: TRBJ2-6
CDR3 protein: CASTSPGGSGANVLTF

V gene: TRBV5-1
J gene: TRBJ2-7
CDR3 protein: CASSEGTGVYEQYF

V gene: TRBV5-4
J gene: TRBJ2-5
CDR3 protein: CASSLSVAGGKEGRETQYF

V gene: TRBV7-3
J gene: TRBJ2-2
CDR3 protein: CASSPKLKPRGLGELFF

V gene: TRBV4-2
J gene: TRBJ1-1
CDR3 protein: CASSQGLGAYEAFF

V gene: TRBV12-3/TRBV12-4
J gene: TRBJ2-3
CDR3 protein: CASSPSIGQYF

V gene: TRBV10-3
J gene: TRBJ2-1
CDR3 protein: CAIREVAGGNEQFF

V gene: TRBV29-1
J gene: TRBJ1-5
CDR3 protein: CSVTGQGDQPQHF

V gene: TRBV9
J gene: TRBJ1-2
CDR3 protein: CASSRPLAGDGYTF

V gene: TRBV19
J gene: TRBJ2-6
CDR3 protein: CASSSSRGANVLTF

V gene: TRBV7-2
J gene: TRBJ2-5
CDR3 protein: CASSPALAGLRETQYF

V gene: TRBV7-2
J gene: TRBJ1-1
CDR3 protein: CASTLRDSQAEAFF

V gene: TRBV5-1
J gene: TRBJ2-3
CDR3 protein: CASSLSPGPSVTQYF

V gene: TRBV5-5
J gene: TRBJ1-2
CDR3 protein: CASSHVRGANYGYTF

V gene: TRBV7-2
J gene: TRBJ1-5
CDR3 protein: CASSFIPGQGYSNQPQHF

V gene: TRBV5-1
J gene: TRBJ2-3
CDR3 protein: CASSWRSGGATDTQYF

V gene: TRBV4-2
J gene: TRBJ2-1
CDR3 protein: CASSHLSQENEQFF

V gene: TRBV7-9
J gene: TRBJ1-6
CDR3 protein: CASSLEMGNSPLHF

V gene: TRBV7-3
J gene: TRBJ2-6
CDR3 protein: CASSLIAPGVVGANVLTF

V gene: TRBV19
J gene: TRBJ2-2
CDR3 protein: CASMRGRDSNTGELFF

V gene: TRBV7-2
J gene: TRBJ1-3
CDR3 protein: CASSRDRGPSSGNTIYF

V gene: TRBV7-7
J gene: TRBJ2-1
CDR3 protein: CASSLDRADEQFF

V gene: TRBV6-5
J gene: TRBJ2-2
CDR3 protein: CASSSTAGELFF

V gene: TRBV7-2
J gene: TRBJ2-2
CDR3 protein: CASSLQGRTGELFF

V gene: TRBV27
J gene: TRBJ2-1
CDR3 protein: CACSWTAGGRPDEQFF

V gene: TRBV10-3
J gene: TRBJ2-1
CDR3 protein: CAISGTGDNEQFF

V gene: TRBV12-3/TRBV12-4
J gene: TRBJ2-1
CDR3 protein: CASSFQAGAGNEQFF

V gene: TRBV6-9
J gene: TRBJ2-3
CDR3 protein: CASRTNRLGDRTDTQYF

V gene: TRBV24-1
J gene: TRBJ2-3
CDR3 protein: CATRRGDTQYF

V gene: TRBV5-1
J gene: TRBJ1-1
CDR3 protein: CASSLGAGGASAFF

V gene: TRBV7-2
J gene: TRBJ2-4
CDR3 protein: CASSLGRGVNIQYF

V gene: TRBV9
J gene: TRBJ2-3
CDR3 protein: CASSPGTSGGDTQYF

V gene: TRBV12-3/TRBV12-4
J gene: TRBJ2-3
CDR3 protein: CASSFEGRGTDTQYF

V gene: TRBV7-2
J gene: TRBJ2-7
CDR3 protein: CASSYWALSYEQYF

V gene: TRBV11-2
J gene: TRBJ2-2
CDR3 protein: CASSLRIGANTGELFF

V gene: TRBV10-3
J gene: TRBJ2-3
CDR3 protein: CAIRRGTSTDTQYF

V gene: TRBV11-3
J gene: TRBJ2-5
CDR3 protein: CASSHTREETQYF

V gene: TRBV24-1
J gene: TRBJ2-3
CDR3 protein: CATSDFPARGDTQYF

V gene: TRBV4-3
J gene: TRBJ2-1
CDR3 protein: CASSQASAAGGYNEQFF